Sequencing of this T cell receptor beta chain was carried out in a study of blood T cell repertoires in COVID-19. V was clipped by 0 bases and J by 0 bases; unmatched bases: 13. The CDR3 covers 20 residues. Germline V gene sequence: CDR1 LNHDA, CDR2 SQIVND (reference sequence). Some clones are missing from TCRdb's copy, which holds only in-frame ones; the method was immunoSEQ multiplex PCR. This sample has some 490,000 clones, with around nine tenths found just once. The material sequenced was PBMCs or T cells enriched from blood (not recorded which). This receptor was identified in a woman aged 55-70 years who had recovered from COVID-19. The V call is TRBV19, the J call TRBJ2-4, with 8 bases that match TRBD1. CDR3 loop: CASSIEGGLTGGLAKNIQYF. CDR3 sequence (DNA): TGTGCCAGTAGTATAGAAGGGGGCCTTACAGGGGGTCTAGCCAAAAACATTCAGTACTTC.